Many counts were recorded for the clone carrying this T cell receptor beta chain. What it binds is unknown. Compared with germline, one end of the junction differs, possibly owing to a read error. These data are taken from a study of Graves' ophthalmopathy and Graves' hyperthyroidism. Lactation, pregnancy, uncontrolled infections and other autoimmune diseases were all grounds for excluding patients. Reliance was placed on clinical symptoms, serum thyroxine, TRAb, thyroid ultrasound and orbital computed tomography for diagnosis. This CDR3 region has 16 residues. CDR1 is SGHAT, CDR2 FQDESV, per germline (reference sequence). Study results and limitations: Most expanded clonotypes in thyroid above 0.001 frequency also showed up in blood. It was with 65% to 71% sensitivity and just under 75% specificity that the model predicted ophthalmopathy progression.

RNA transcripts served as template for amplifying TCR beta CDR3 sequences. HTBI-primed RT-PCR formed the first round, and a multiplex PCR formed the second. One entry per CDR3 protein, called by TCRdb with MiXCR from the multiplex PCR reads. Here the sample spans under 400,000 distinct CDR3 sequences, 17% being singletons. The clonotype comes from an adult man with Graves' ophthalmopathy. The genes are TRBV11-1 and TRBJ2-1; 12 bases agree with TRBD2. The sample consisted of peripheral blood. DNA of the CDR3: TGTGCCAGCAGCCTAGCGGGAGGGCGCTCCTACAATGAGCAGTTCTTC. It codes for CASSLAGGRSYNEQFF.